This TCR beta chain emerged from a study of cytomegalovirus exposure and HLA in healthy donors. General observations from the study: Reportedly, diagnosis of cytomegalovirus status by the classifier showed high specificity and sensitivity.

Amplification used 60 Vbeta primers and 13 Jbeta primers. Clones were read by immunoSEQ multiplex PCR, and TCRdb kept only the in-frame ones, dropping some. The table has 150,000 to 170,000 clones, 80% seen once; the top ten hold roughly 12%. The junction had 7 bases not matched to a gene; V was cut back by 1 base and J by 5 bases. Germline V CDR1 and CDR2: GTSNPN, SVGIG (reference sequence). The CDR3 contains 17 residues. Remarks on this clone: Antigen: not known.

The rearrangement joins TRBV30 to TRBJ2-5, with 16 nucleotides matching TRBD2. The receptor comes from a man aged 25-45 years in good health and CMV-seropositive. The sequenced material came from PBMCs. Here the CDR3 reads CAWSDGTSGRARETQYF. The CDR3 DNA follows: TGTGCCTGGAGTGACGGGACTAGCGGGAGGGCCAGGGAGACCCAGTACTTC.